This is a list of T cell receptor beta chains from one sample in a study of blood T cell repertoires in COVID-19. The protocol was immunoSEQ multiplex PCR, while the TCRdb copy is restricted to in-frame clones and leaves out a portion. Of about 220,000 clones in the sample, approximately 81% were seen once. Sequencing was performed on peripheral blood. These receptors were taken from a woman older than 75 with acute or convalescent COVID-19. Both conserved end residues are part of each CDR3. The D gene is left open where the match is weak. Not every row has a clone size; where given, it reads once, few, many or a size class.

cdr3_nt cdr3_aa v_call clone_size d_call j_call cdr3_length
TGTGCCAGCAGTTTATCGGACAGGATGAACTATGGCTACACCTTC CASSLSDRMNYGYTF TRBV28 once TRBD1 TRBJ1-2 15
TGCGCCAGCAGCCACACAGGGGATTCTGGGGCCAACGTCCTGACTTTC CASSHTGDSGANVLTF TRBV4-1 few TRBD1 TRBJ2-6 16
TGCGCCAGCAGCTTGGATGCGATGGGGCCGAACACTGAAGCTTTCTTT CASSLDAMGPNTEAFF TRBV5-1 - - TRBJ1-1 16
TGCGCCAGCAGCCGCGGGGCCACCTCCTACAATGAGCAGTTCTTC CASSRGATSYNEQFF TRBV5-1 - - TRBJ2-1 15
TGTGCCAGCAGCTTGGGGGGGCTTTCCTACGAGCAGTACTTC CASSLGGLSYEQYF TRBV7-9 - - TRBJ2-7 14
TGTGCTAGTGGTTTGATCGGGGAGGGGAGCTACACCTTC CASGLIGEGSYTF TRBV12-5 - - TRBJ1-2 13
TGTGCCAGCAGTGTGGCTTACAATGAGCAGTTCTTC CASSVAYNEQFF TRBV28 few - TRBJ2-1 12
TGCGCCAGCTTGGGACTAGCGGGGGGAGACGGGCAGTACTTC CASLGLAGGDGQYF TRBV10-2 - TRBD2 TRBJ2-7 14
TGTGCCAGCAGTGAAGCGCTTTGGGGCAGGGGGTACGAGCAGTACTTC CASSEALWGRGYEQYF TRBV2 once TRBD1 TRBJ2-7 16
TGTGCCAGCAGCTTAGGTACGGTTTACAATGAGCAGTTCTTC CASSLGTVYNEQFF TRBV11-3 - - TRBJ2-1 14
TGTGCCAGCAGTGGAGGGTGGGGGCAGCCCCAGCATTTT CASSGGWGQPQHF TRBV12-3/TRBV12-4 - - TRBJ1-5 13
TGTGCCGCCGCGACTAGCGGGGGTTTAGATGAGCAGTTCTTC CAAATSGGLDEQFF TRBV10-3 - TRBD2 TRBJ2-1 14
TGTGCCAGCAGCCGAGAAGGGGGGGAAACTGAAGCTTTCTTT CASSREGGETEAFF TRBV6-5 few - TRBJ1-1 14
TGTGCCAGCAGTTTAAACATCCGGGCGGGCTCCGGGTCACCCCTCCACTTT CASSLNIRAGSGSPLHF TRBV27 - - TRBJ1-6 17
TGCAGTGCTAGTTTTTTAGGGGAAAGCACCGGGGAGCTGTTTTTT CSASFLGESTGELFF TRBV20-1 - - TRBJ2-2 15
TGTGCCAGCGACGGAAGACAGGGGGGCACCGGGGAGCTGTTTTTT CASDGRQGGTGELFF TRBV2 few TRBD1 TRBJ2-2 15
TGTGCCAGTAGCCCTGGACAGGGGGCTGGAAACACCATATATTTT CASSPGQGAGNTIYF TRBV19 - TRBD1 TRBJ1-3 15
TGTGCCAGTAGTATCGAAAGGGGGCAAACTGAAGCTTTCTTT CASSIERGQTEAFF TRBV19 - TRBD1 TRBJ1-1 14
TGCGCCAGCAGCTTGGAGGTAGCGGGACCCACAGATACGCAGTATTTT CASSLEVAGPTDTQYF TRBV5-1 - TRBD2 TRBJ2-3 16
TGTGCCAGTAGTATAAGGGGCGGGGCCTCCTCAAATGAGCAGTTCTTC CASSIRGGASSNEQFF TRBV19 - - TRBJ2-1 16
TGTGCCTCAAAAAGACAGGGGGCAGACTATGGCTACACCTTC CASKRQGADYGYTF TRBV30 - TRBD1 TRBJ1-2 14
TGTGCCAGCAGCTCGACAGGGGCTAATCAGCCCCAGCATTTT CASSSTGANQPQHF TRBV7-2 once TRBD1 TRBJ1-5 14
TGTGCCAGCAGTTTAGGGCCGGGTAATGAGCAGTTCTTC CASSLGPGNEQFF TRBV12-3/TRBV12-4 - - TRBJ2-1 13
TGTGCCAGCAGTCGGACAGACAACACTGAAGCTTTCTTT CASSRTDNTEAFF TRBV12-3/TRBV12-4 once - TRBJ1-1 13